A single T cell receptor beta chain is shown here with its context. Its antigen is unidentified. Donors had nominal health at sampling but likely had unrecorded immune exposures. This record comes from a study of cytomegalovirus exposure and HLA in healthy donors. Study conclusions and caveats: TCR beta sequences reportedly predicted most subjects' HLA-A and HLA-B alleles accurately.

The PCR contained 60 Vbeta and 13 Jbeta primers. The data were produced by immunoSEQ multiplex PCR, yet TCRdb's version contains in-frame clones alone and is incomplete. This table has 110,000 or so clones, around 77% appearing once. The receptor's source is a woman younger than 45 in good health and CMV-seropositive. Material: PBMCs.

CDR3: CAWNTQGSSYEQYF. CDR3 in DNA: TGTGCCTGGAACACCCAGGGGAGCTCCTACGAGCAGTACTTC. The gene calls are TRBV30 and TRBJ2-7, with D maybe TRBD1 (6 bases). The ends were cut back, 4 bases at V and 0 bases at J, with 13 bases in the middle. This CDR3 is 14 amino acids long. The germline V gene has CDR1 GTSNPN and CDR2 SVGIG (reference sequence).